A selection of T cell receptor beta chains follows, all from one sample in a study of CD8+CD57+ T cells in acquired aplastic anemia. TCRdb reprocessed the reads with MiXCR, giving one entry per CDR3 protein. The table includes approximately 170,000 distinct CDR3 sequences, 54% detected once. Material for sequencing was sorted CD4+, CD8+, or CD8+CD57+ T cells (not recorded which) from PBMCs. The receptors stem from a human donor in good health, serving as a control. CDR3s include the opening cysteine and the closing phenylalanine or tryptophan. A D gene is named only where the DNA matches it firmly. For some rows the clone size is stated as once, few or many, or as a class when expanded; others skip it.

J: TRBJ2-2; D: NA; size: many; V: TRBV19; DNA: TGTGCCAGTAGCGGGGCACCGGTATCCGGGGAGCTGTTTTTT; CDR3: CASSGAPVSGELFF
J: TRBJ1-1; D: TRBD1; size: NA; V: TRBV6-5; DNA: TGTGCCAGCAGTGAACCGGGGACAGGGGGCGACACTGAAGCTTTCTTT; CDR3: CASSEPGTGGDTEAFF
J: TRBJ2-2; D: NA; size: NA; V: TRBV10-1; DNA: TGCGCCAGCTCATCAGGGCCCCGCGGGGAGCTGTTTTTT; CDR3: CASSSGPRGELFF
J: TRBJ1-5; D: NA; size: many; V: TRBV19; DNA: TGTGCCAGTAGTATAGCCGGGGGGCAGCCCCAGCATTTT; CDR3: CASSIAGGQPQHF
J: TRBJ1-1; D: NA; size: many; V: TRBV20-1; DNA: TGCAGTGCTATATTCATGAACACTGAAGCTTTCTTT; CDR3: CSAIFMNTEAFF
J: TRBJ1-1; D: TRBD1; size: NA; V: TRBV7-2; DNA: TGTGCCAGCAGCCCCCGGGACAGGGGGCAAGCTTTCTTT; CDR3: CASSPRDRGQAFF
J: TRBJ2-7; D: NA; size: NA; V: TRBV9; DNA: TGTGTTAGACCCCAGGGGTATGAGCAGTACTTC; CDR3: CVRPQGYEQYF
J: TRBJ1-2; D: NA; size: NA; V: TRBV6-1; DNA: TGTGCCAGCAGTGAACGGGCAGGGGCTAACTATGGCTACACCTTC; CDR3: CASSERAGANYGYTF
J: TRBJ1-1; D: NA; size: NA; V: TRBV10-3; DNA: TGTGCCATCGCGACTAGCGAGGGGACGGGTAAAACTTTCTTT; CDR3: CAIATSEGTGKTFF
J: TRBJ2-7; D: NA; size: once; V: TRBV9; DNA: TGTGCCAGCAGCGTAGGGGGAAGGGGCTACGAGCAGTACTTC; CDR3: CASSVGGRGYEQYF
J: TRBJ1-1; D: NA; size: few; V: TRBV5-1; DNA: TGCGCCAGCAGCTTGGGGGGGGTGGAGAACACTGAAGCTTTCTTT; CDR3: CASSLGGVENTEAFF